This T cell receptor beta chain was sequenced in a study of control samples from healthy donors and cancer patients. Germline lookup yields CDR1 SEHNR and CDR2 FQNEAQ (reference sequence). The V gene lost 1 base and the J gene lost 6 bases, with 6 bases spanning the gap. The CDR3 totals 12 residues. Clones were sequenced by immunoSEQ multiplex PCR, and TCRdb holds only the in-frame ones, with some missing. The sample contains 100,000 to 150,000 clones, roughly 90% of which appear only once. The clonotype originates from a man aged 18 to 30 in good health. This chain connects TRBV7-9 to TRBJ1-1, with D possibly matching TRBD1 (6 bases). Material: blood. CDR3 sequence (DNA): TGTGCCAGCAGCTTAGGACAGGCTGAAGCTTTCTTT. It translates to CASSLGQAEAFF. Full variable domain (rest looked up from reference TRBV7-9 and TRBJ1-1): DTGVSQNPRHKITKRGQNVTFRCDPISEHNRLYWYRQTLGQGPEFLTYFQNEAQLEKSRLLSDRFSAERPKGSFSTLEIQRTEQGDSAMYLCASSLGQAEAFFGQGTRLTVV.